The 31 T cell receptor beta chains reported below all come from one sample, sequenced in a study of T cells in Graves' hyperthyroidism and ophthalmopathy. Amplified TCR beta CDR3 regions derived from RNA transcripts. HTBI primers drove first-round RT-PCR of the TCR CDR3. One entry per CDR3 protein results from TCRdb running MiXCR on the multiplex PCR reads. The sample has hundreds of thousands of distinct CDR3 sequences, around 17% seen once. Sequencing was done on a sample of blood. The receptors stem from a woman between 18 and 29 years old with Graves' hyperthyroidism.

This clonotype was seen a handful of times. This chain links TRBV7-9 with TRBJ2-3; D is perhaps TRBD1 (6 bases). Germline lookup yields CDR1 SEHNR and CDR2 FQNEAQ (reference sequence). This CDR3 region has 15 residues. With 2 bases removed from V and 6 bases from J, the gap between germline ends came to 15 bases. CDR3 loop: CASSLIGAGADTQYF. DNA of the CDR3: TGTGCCAGCAGCTTAATCGGGGCAGGGGCTGATACGCAGTATTTT.

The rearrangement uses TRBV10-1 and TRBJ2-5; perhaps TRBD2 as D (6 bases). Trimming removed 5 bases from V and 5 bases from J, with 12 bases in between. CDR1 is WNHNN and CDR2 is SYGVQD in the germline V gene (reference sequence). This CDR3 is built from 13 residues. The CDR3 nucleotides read TGCGCCAGCAGTTCGGAGGGGCTGGAGACCCAGTACTTC. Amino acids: CASSSEGLETQYF.

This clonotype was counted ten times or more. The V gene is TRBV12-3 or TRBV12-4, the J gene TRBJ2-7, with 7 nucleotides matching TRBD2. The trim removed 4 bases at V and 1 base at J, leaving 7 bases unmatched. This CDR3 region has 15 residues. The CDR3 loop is CASSYTGTKSYEQYF. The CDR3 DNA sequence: TGTGCCAGCAGTTACACCGGGACTAAATCCTACGAGCAGTACTTC.

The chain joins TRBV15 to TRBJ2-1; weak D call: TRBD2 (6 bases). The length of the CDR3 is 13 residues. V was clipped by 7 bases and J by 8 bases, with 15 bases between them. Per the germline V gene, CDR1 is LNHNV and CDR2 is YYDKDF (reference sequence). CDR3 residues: CATKPELADEQFF. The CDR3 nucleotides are TGTGCCACCAAACCCGAACTAGCCGATGAGCAGTTCTTC.

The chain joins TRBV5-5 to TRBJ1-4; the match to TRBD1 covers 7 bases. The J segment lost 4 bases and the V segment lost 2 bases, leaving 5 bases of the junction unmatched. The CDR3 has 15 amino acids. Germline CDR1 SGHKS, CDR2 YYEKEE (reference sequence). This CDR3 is CASSLAGQLNEKLFF. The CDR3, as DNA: TGTGCCAGCAGCTTAGCGGGACAGCTTAATGAAAAACTGTTTTTT. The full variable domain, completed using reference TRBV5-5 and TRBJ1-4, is DAGVTQSPTHLIKTRGQQVTLRCSPISGHKSVSWYQQVLGQGPQFIFQYYEKEERGRGNFPDRFSARQFPNYSSELNVNALLLGDSALYLCASSLAGQLNEKLFFGSGTQLSVL.

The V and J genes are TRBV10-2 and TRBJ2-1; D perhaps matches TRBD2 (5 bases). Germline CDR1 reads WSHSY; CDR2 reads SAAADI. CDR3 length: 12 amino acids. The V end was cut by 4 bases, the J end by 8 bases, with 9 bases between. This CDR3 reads CASSGAGDEQFF. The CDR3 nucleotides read TGCGCCAGCAGTGGGGCGGGTGATGAGCAGTTCTTC.

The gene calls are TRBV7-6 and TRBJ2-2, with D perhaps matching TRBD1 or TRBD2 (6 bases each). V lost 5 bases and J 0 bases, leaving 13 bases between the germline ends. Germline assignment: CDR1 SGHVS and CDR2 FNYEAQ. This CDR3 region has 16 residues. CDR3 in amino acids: CASSREGGPNTGELFF. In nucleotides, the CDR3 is TGTGCCAGCAGCCGAGAGGGGGGCCCGAACACCGGGGAGCTGTTTTTT.

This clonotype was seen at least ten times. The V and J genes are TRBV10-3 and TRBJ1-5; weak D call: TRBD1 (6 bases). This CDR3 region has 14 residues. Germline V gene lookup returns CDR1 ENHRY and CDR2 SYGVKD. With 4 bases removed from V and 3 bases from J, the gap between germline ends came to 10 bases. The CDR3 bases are TGTGCCATCAGTGCACAGGGAGACAATCAGCCCCAGCATTTT. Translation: CAISAQGDNQPQHF.

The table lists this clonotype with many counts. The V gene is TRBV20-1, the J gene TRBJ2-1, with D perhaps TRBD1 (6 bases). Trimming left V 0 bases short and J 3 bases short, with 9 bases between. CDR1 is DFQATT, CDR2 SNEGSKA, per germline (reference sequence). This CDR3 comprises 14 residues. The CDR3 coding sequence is TGCAGTGCTAGAGATAGGGACATCTACAATGAGCAGTTCTTC. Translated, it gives CSARDRDIYNEQFF.

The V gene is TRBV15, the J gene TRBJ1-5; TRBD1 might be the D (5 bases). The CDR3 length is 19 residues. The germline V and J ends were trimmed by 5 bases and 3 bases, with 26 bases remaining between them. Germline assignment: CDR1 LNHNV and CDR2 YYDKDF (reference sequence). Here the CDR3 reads CATSPLRGYWDASNQPQHF. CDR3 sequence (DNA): TGTGCCACCAGCCCGTTAAGAGGGTACTGGGACGCCTCCAATCAGCCCCAGCATTTT.

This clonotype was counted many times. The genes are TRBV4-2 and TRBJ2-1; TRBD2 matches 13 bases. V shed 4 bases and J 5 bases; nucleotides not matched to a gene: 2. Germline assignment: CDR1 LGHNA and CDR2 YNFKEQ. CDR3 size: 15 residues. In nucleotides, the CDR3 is TGTGCCAGCAGCCCCACTAGCGGGGGGGACAATGAGCAGTTCTTC. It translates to CASSPTSGGDNEQFF.

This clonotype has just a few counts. The CDR3 is CASSIGGQDNEQFF. The CDR3 DNA reads TGTGCCAGTAGTATAGGGGGACAGGACAATGAGCAGTTCTTC. This sequence joins TRBV19 and TRBJ2-1; 8 bases match TRBD1. Germline CDR1 is LNHDA and CDR2 is SQIVND (reference sequence). With V trimmed by 1 base and J by 5 bases, 1 base remained unmatched. CDR3 length equals 14 residues. Full variable domain (outside the CDR3, taken from reference TRBV19 and TRBJ2-1): DGGITQSPKYLFRKEGQNVTLSCEQNLNHDAMYWYRQDPGQGLRLIYYSQIVNDFQKGDIAEGYSVSREKKESFPLTVTSAQKNPTAFYLCASSIGGQDNEQFFGPGTRLTVL.

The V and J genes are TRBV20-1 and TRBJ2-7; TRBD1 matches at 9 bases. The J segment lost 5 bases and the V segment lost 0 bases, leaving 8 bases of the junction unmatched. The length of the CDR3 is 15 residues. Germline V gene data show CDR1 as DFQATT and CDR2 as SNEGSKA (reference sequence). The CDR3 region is CSARDLQGARHEQYF. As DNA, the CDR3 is TGCAGTGCTAGAGATCTACAGGGGGCGCGCCACGAGCAGTACTTC.

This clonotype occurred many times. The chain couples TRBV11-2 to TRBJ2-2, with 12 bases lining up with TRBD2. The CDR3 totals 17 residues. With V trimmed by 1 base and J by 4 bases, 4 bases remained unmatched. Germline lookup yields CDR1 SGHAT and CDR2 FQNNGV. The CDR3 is CASSLAGLAGITGELFF. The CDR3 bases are TGTGCCAGCAGCTTAGCCGGACTAGCGGGGATCACCGGGGAGCTGTTTTTT.

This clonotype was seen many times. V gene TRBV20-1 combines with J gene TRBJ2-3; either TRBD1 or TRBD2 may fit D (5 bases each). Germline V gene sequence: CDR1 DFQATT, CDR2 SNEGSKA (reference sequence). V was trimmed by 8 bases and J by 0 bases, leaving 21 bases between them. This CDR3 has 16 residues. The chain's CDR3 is CSSDPSGLASTDTQYF. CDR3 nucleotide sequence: TGCAGTTCGGACCCTTCGGGGCTAGCTAGCACAGATACGCAGTATTTT.

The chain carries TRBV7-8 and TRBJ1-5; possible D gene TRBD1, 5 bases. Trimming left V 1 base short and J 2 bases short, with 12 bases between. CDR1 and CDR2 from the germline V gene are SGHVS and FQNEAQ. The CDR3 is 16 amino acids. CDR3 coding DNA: TGTGCCAGCAGCTTAGACAGCGGCAGGGGCAATCAGCCCCAGCATTTT. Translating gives CASSLDSGRGNQPQHF.

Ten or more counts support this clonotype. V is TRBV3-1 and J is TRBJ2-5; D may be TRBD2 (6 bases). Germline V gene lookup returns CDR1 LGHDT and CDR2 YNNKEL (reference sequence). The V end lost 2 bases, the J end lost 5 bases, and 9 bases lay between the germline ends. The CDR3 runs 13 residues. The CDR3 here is CASSQILAETQYF. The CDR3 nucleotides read TGTGCCAGCAGCCAAATCCTAGCGGAGACCCAGTACTTC.

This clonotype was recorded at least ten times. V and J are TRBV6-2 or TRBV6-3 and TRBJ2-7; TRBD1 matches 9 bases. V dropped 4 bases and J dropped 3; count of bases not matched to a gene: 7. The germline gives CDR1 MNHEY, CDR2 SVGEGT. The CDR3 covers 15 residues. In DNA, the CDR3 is TGTGCCAGCAGTTCCTCCGGGACAGGGTACTACGAGCAGTACTTC. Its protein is CASSSSGTGYYEQYF.

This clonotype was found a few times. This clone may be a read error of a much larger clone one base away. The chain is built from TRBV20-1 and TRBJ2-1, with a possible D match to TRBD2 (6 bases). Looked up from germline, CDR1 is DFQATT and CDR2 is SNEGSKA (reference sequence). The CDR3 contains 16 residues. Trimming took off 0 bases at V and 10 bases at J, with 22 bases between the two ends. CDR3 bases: TGCAGTGCTAGAGATCCCCGCACTAGCACTGGCTACGAGCAGTTCTTC. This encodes CSARDPRTSTGYEQFF.

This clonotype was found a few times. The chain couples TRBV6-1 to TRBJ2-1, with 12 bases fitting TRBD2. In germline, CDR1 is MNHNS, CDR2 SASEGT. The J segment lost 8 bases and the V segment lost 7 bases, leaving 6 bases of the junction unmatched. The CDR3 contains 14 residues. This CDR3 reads CASTRTSGIYEQFF. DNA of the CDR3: TGTGCCAGCACAAGGACTAGCGGGATCTATGAGCAGTTCTTC.

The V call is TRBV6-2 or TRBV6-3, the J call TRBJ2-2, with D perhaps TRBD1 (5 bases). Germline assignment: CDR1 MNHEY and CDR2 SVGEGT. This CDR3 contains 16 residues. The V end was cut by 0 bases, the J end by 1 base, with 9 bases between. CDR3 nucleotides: TGTGCCAGCAGTTACTCGGGGCGAAGGAACACCGGGGAGCTGTTTTTT. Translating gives CASSYSGRRNTGELFF.

CDR3 in DNA: TGCGCCAGCAGCTTGGGACAGGTAGTGGAGACCCAGTACTTC. This codes for CASSLGQVVETQYF. The gene calls are TRBV5-1 and TRBJ2-5; maybe TRBD1 (6 bases). The V gene lost 0 bases and the J gene lost 5 bases, with 11 bases spanning the gap. CDR3 length equals 14 residues. CDR1 is SGHRS, CDR2 YFSETQ, per germline.

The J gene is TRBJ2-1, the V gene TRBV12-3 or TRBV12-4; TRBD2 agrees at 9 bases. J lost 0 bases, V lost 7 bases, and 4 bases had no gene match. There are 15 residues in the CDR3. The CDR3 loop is CASTISGGSYNEQFF. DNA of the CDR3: TGTGCCAGCACCATTAGCGGGGGCTCCTACAATGAGCAGTTCTTC.

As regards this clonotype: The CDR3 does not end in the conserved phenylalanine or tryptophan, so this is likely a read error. CDR3 protein: CASSPTGRDQPQHS. DNA for the CDR3: TGTGCCAGCAGTCCCACAGGGAGAGATCAGCCCCAGCATTCT. The chain employs TRBV2 and TRBJ1-5, with D tentatively TRBD1 (6 bases). The CDR3 has 14 residues. CDR1 SNHLY and CDR2 FYNNEI come from the germline V gene. The ends were cut back, 5 bases at V and 5 bases at J, with 13 bases in the middle.

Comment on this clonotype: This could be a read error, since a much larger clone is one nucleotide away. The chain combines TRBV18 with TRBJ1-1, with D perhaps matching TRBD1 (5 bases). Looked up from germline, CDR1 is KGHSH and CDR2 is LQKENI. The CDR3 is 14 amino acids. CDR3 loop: CAGSPPLLGVEAFF. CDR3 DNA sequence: TGTGCCGGCTCACCCCCACTTCTGGGGGTTGAAGCTTTCTTT.

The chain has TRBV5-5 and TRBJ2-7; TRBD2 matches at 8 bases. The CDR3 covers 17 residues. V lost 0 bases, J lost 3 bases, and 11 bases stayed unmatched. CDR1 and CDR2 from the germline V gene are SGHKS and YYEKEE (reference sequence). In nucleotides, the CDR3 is TGTGCCAGCAGCTTGGTATTCGGTGGGGCGGGGGGCTACGAGCAGTACTTC. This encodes CASSLVFGGAGGYEQYF.

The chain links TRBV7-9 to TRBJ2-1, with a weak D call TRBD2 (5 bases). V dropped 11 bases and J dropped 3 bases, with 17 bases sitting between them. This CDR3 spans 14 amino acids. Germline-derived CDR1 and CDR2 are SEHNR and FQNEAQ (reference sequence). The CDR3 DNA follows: TGTGCCGTAACGAGGCGGGCCGGCTACAATGAGCAGTTCTTC. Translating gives CAVTRRAGYNEQFF.

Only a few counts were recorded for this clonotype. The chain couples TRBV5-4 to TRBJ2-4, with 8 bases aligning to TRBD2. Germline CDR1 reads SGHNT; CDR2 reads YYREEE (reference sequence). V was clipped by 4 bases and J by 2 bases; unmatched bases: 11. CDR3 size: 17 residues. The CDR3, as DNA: TGTGCCAGCAGCGACTCGGGACTAGGGATTCCCAAAAACATTCAGTACTTC. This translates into CASSDSGLGIPKNIQYF. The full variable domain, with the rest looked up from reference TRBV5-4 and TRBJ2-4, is ETGVTQSPTHLIKTRGQQVTLRCSSQSGHNTVSWYQQALGQGPQFIFQYYREEENGRGNFPPRFSGLQFPNYSSELNVNALELDDSALYLCASSDSGLGIPKNIQYFGAGTRLSVL.

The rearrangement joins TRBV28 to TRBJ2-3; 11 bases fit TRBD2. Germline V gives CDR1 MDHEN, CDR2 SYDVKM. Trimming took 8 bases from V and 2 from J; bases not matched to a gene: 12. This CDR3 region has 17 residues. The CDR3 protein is CASGSLGTSGNTDTQYF. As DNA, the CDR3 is TGTGCCAGCGGATCTCTCGGGACTAGCGGAAACACAGATACGCAGTATTTT.

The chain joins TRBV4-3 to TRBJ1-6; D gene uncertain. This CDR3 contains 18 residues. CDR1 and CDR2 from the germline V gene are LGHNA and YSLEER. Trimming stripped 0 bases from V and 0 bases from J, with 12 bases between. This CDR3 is CASSQDSRASSYNSPLHF. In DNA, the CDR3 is TGCGCCAGCAGCCAAGATTCCCGGGCGAGCTCCTATAATTCACCCCTCCACTTT.

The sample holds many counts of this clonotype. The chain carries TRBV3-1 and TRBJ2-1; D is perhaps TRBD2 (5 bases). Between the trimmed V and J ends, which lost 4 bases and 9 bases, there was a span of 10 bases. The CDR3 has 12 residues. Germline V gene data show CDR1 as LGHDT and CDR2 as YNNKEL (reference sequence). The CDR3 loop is CASSPTGSEQFF. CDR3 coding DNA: TGTGCCAGCAGCCCGACGGGGAGTGAGCAGTTCTTC.